A selection of T cell receptor beta chains follows, all from one sample in a study of T cell changes during pregnancy in multiple sclerosis. Profiling relied on immunoSEQ multiplex PCR, and the TCRdb table lists in-frame clones only, not all of them. The table has 25,000 to 35,000 clones, roughly nine tenths seen once; the top ten hold 6.5% to 8.5%. The sequenced sample was CD8+ T cells from peripheral blood mononuclear cells, obtained in the second trimester of pregnancy. The receptor source for this set is a female donor with multiple sclerosis, enrolled in a pregnancy study. Both conserved end residues are part of each CDR3. The order of the fields is clone size, J gene, D gene, V gene, CDR3 protein, CDR3 DNA. A D gene is named only where the DNA matches it firmly. Size tells how often a clone was seen (once, few, many) or the class of an expanded clone, and some rows leave it out.

abundance: -
j_gene: TRBJ2-7
d_gene: -
v_gene: TRBV2
CDR3aa: CASILTLSSYEQYF
CDR3nt: TGTGCCAGCATTCTCACCCTAAGCTCCTACGAGCAGTACTTC

abundance: medium-sized
j_gene: TRBJ2-1
d_gene: -
v_gene: TRBV5-1
CDR3aa: CASSLTNVEQFF
CDR3nt: TGCGCCAGCAGCTTGACTAACGTTGAGCAGTTCTTC

abundance: -
j_gene: TRBJ2-3
d_gene: TRBD2
v_gene: TRBV6-5
CDR3aa: CASSYSGSGSADTQYF
CDR3nt: TGTGCCAGCAGTTACTCGGGTAGCGGGAGCGCAGATACGCAGTATTTT

abundance: -
j_gene: TRBJ1-1
d_gene: -
v_gene: TRBV29-1
CDR3aa: CSVEDLQGMGAFF
CDR3nt: TGCAGCGTTGAAGACCTACAGGGTATGGGAGCTTTCTTT

abundance: -
j_gene: TRBJ1-1
d_gene: -
v_gene: TRBV16
CDR3aa: CASSRSEGVNTEAFF
CDR3nt: TGTGCCAGCAGCCGGTCCGAGGGGGTTAATACTGAAGCTTTCTTT

abundance: -
j_gene: TRBJ2-7
d_gene: TRBD1
v_gene: TRBV6-5
CDR3aa: CASSTPGGSSYEQYF
CDR3nt: TGTGCCAGCAGTACGCCAGGGGGAAGCTCCTACGAGCAGTACTTC

abundance: -
j_gene: TRBJ2-2
d_gene: TRBD2
v_gene: TRBV5-5
CDR3aa: CASSLGLAGNGELFF
CDR3nt: TGTGCCAGCAGCTTGGGACTAGCGGGGAACGGGGAGCTGTTTTTT

abundance: medium-sized
j_gene: TRBJ2-1
d_gene: -
v_gene: TRBV5-8
CDR3aa: CASSLGGNEQFF
CDR3nt: TGTGCCAGCAGCTTGGGAGGCAATGAGCAGTTCTTC

abundance: -
j_gene: TRBJ2-3
d_gene: -
v_gene: TRBV27
CDR3aa: CASRGITDTQYF
CDR3nt: TGTGCCAGCAGGGGCATCACAGATACGCAGTATTTT

abundance: -
j_gene: TRBJ1-4
d_gene: -
v_gene: TRBV4-1
CDR3aa: CASSLEGGSRYEKLFF
CDR3nt: TGCGCCAGCAGCCTCGAAGGGGGAAGCAGGTATGAAAAACTGTTTTTT

abundance: -
j_gene: TRBJ2-7
d_gene: TRBD1
v_gene: TRBV19
CDR3aa: CASSPAGGTYEQYF
CDR3nt: TGTGCCAGTAGTCCCGCAGGGGGCACCTACGAGCAGTACTTC

abundance: medium-sized
j_gene: TRBJ2-7
d_gene: TRBD2
v_gene: TRBV9
CDR3aa: CASSTHELAGDEQYF
CDR3nt: TGTGCCAGCAGCACACATGAACTAGCGGGAGACGAGCAGTACTTC

abundance: medium-sized
j_gene: TRBJ1-1
d_gene: -
v_gene: TRBV5-6
CDR3aa: CASSLVVRGEGDTEAFF
CDR3nt: TGTGCCAGCAGCTTGGTGGTCAGGGGAGAGGGGGACACTGAAGCTTTCTTT

abundance: -
j_gene: TRBJ2-1
d_gene: -
v_gene: TRBV4-2
CDR3aa: CASSQNEGEGWFYNEQFF
CDR3nt: TGTGCCAGCAGCCAGAATGAGGGGGAGGGGTGGTTCTACAATGAGCAGTTCTTC

abundance: -
j_gene: TRBJ1-6
d_gene: -
v_gene: TRBV15
CDR3aa: CATSRDGGDYNLHF
CDR3nt: TGTGCCACCAGCAGAGATGGTGGGGACTATAACCTCCACTTT

abundance: -
j_gene: TRBJ1-1
d_gene: -
v_gene: TRBV15
CDR3aa: CATNPHTGPLKADEAFF
CDR3nt: TGTGCCACCAACCCCCATACAGGGCCCCTTAAGGCGGATGAAGCTTTCTTT

abundance: -
j_gene: TRBJ2-5
d_gene: -
v_gene: TRBV9
CDR3aa: CASSVGREARETQYF
CDR3nt: TGTGCCAGCAGCGTAGGCAGGGAGGCTCGAGAGACCCAGTACTTC

abundance: -
j_gene: TRBJ1-6
d_gene: TRBD1
v_gene: TRBV6-5
CDR3aa: CASSSGTGNDNSPLHF
CDR3nt: TGTGCCAGCAGTTCCGGGACAGGGAATGATAATTCACCCCTCCACTTT

abundance: -
j_gene: TRBJ1-2
d_gene: -
v_gene: TRBV6-6
CDR3aa: CASNSVANYGYTF
CDR3nt: TGTGCCAGTAATTCGGTTGCTAACTATGGCTACACCTTC

abundance: -
j_gene: TRBJ2-1
d_gene: TRBD1
v_gene: TRBV9
CDR3aa: CASSADRVGYNEQFF
CDR3nt: TGTGCCAGCAGCGCCGACAGGGTTGGGTACAATGAGCAGTTCTTC

abundance: -
j_gene: TRBJ2-7
d_gene: -
v_gene: TRBV7-9
CDR3aa: CASSLVSGGAYEQYF
CDR3nt: TGTGCCAGCAGCTTAGTTAGCGGAGGGGCCTACGAGCAGTACTTC

abundance: -
j_gene: TRBJ1-2
d_gene: -
v_gene: TRBV28
CDR3aa: CASTTEGERGYTF
CDR3nt: TGTGCCAGCACCACCGAGGGGGAGAGGGGCTACACCTTC

abundance: -
j_gene: TRBJ2-1
d_gene: -
v_gene: TRBV28
CDR3aa: CASSGRYDEQFF
CDR3nt: TGTGCCAGCAGTGGCAGATACGATGAGCAGTTCTTC

abundance: -
j_gene: TRBJ2-7
d_gene: TRBD1
v_gene: TRBV19
CDR3aa: CASSPGTGGAYEQYF
CDR3nt: TGTGCCAGTAGTCCAGGGACAGGGGGCGCTTACGAGCAGTACTTC

abundance: -
j_gene: TRBJ2-2
d_gene: TRBD2
v_gene: TRBV7-9
CDR3aa: CASSLSYGGSRTGELFF
CDR3nt: TGTGCCAGCAGCTTATCGTATGGCGGGAGTCGGACCGGGGAGCTGTTTTTT

abundance: once
j_gene: TRBJ1-1
d_gene: -
v_gene: TRBV2
CDR3aa: CASRSNTEAFF
CDR3nt: TGTGCCAGCAGGAGTAACACTGAAGCTTTCTTT

abundance: -
j_gene: TRBJ1-1
d_gene: -
v_gene: TRBV28
CDR3aa: CASSLYGEMNTEAFF
CDR3nt: TGTGCCAGCAGTTTATACGGAGAAATGAACACTGAAGCTTTCTTT

abundance: -
j_gene: TRBJ2-3
d_gene: TRBD1
v_gene: TRBV7-9
CDR3aa: CASSGQGATDTQYF
CDR3nt: TGTGCCAGCAGCGGACAGGGGGCCACAGATACGCAGTATTTT

abundance: -
j_gene: TRBJ2-5
d_gene: -
v_gene: TRBV6-5
CDR3aa: CASSYLAGGQTQYF
CDR3nt: TGTGCCAGCAGTTACTTAGCCGGGGGTCAGACCCAGTACTTC

abundance: once
j_gene: TRBJ2-7
d_gene: -
v_gene: TRBV5-1
CDR3aa: CASSYRESYEQYF
CDR3nt: TGCGCCAGCAGCTACCGGGAAAGCTACGAGCAGTACTTC

abundance: -
j_gene: TRBJ2-1
d_gene: -
v_gene: TRBV11-2
CDR3aa: CASSLVRYNEQFF
CDR3nt: TGTGCCAGCAGCTTAGTTCGGTACAATGAGCAGTTCTTC

abundance: once
j_gene: TRBJ2-2
d_gene: -
v_gene: TRBV7-9
CDR3aa: CASSHRDKNTGELFF
CDR3nt: TGTGCCAGCAGCCACCGGGACAAGAACACCGGGGAGCTGTTTTTT

abundance: -
j_gene: TRBJ1-1
d_gene: -
v_gene: TRBV5-4
CDR3aa: CASSLGRSEAFF
CDR3nt: TGTGCCAGCAGCTTGGGCCGGTCTGAAGCTTTCTTT

abundance: -
j_gene: TRBJ1-5
d_gene: TRBD1
v_gene: TRBV14
CDR3aa: CASSPGTDANQPQHF
CDR3nt: TGTGCCAGCAGCCCAGGGACAGACGCCAATCAGCCCCAGCATTTT